This T cell receptor beta chain stems from a study of CD8+CD57+ T cells in acquired aplastic anemia. As for the study in general: Sorted CD4+ and CD8+ cells yielded DNA averaging approximately 3.4 ug.

Patients who underwent sequencing had shown CD8+CD57+ cell expansion by flow cytometry. V lost 0 bases and J lost 7, with 9 bases in between. CDR3 length: 14 residues. CDR1 SNHLY and CDR2 FYNNEI come from the germline V gene. Genomic DNA served as template for TCR beta VDJ and CDR3 profiling. TCRdb re-called the reads through MiXCR, storing one row per CDR3 protein. Found here are approximately 180,000 distinct CDR3 sequences, nearly 65% of them singletons; the top ten hold approximately 42%. This chain uses TRBV2 with TRBJ2-2; no clear D gene. This receptor was identified in a human donor with aplastic anemia. Input material: sorted CD4+, CD8+, or CD8+CD57+ T cells (not recorded which) from PBMCs. The CDR3 reads CASSEAIGLGELFF. Written as DNA, the CDR3 is TGTGCCAGCAGTGAAGCAATCGGTCTCGGGGAGCTGTTTTTT.